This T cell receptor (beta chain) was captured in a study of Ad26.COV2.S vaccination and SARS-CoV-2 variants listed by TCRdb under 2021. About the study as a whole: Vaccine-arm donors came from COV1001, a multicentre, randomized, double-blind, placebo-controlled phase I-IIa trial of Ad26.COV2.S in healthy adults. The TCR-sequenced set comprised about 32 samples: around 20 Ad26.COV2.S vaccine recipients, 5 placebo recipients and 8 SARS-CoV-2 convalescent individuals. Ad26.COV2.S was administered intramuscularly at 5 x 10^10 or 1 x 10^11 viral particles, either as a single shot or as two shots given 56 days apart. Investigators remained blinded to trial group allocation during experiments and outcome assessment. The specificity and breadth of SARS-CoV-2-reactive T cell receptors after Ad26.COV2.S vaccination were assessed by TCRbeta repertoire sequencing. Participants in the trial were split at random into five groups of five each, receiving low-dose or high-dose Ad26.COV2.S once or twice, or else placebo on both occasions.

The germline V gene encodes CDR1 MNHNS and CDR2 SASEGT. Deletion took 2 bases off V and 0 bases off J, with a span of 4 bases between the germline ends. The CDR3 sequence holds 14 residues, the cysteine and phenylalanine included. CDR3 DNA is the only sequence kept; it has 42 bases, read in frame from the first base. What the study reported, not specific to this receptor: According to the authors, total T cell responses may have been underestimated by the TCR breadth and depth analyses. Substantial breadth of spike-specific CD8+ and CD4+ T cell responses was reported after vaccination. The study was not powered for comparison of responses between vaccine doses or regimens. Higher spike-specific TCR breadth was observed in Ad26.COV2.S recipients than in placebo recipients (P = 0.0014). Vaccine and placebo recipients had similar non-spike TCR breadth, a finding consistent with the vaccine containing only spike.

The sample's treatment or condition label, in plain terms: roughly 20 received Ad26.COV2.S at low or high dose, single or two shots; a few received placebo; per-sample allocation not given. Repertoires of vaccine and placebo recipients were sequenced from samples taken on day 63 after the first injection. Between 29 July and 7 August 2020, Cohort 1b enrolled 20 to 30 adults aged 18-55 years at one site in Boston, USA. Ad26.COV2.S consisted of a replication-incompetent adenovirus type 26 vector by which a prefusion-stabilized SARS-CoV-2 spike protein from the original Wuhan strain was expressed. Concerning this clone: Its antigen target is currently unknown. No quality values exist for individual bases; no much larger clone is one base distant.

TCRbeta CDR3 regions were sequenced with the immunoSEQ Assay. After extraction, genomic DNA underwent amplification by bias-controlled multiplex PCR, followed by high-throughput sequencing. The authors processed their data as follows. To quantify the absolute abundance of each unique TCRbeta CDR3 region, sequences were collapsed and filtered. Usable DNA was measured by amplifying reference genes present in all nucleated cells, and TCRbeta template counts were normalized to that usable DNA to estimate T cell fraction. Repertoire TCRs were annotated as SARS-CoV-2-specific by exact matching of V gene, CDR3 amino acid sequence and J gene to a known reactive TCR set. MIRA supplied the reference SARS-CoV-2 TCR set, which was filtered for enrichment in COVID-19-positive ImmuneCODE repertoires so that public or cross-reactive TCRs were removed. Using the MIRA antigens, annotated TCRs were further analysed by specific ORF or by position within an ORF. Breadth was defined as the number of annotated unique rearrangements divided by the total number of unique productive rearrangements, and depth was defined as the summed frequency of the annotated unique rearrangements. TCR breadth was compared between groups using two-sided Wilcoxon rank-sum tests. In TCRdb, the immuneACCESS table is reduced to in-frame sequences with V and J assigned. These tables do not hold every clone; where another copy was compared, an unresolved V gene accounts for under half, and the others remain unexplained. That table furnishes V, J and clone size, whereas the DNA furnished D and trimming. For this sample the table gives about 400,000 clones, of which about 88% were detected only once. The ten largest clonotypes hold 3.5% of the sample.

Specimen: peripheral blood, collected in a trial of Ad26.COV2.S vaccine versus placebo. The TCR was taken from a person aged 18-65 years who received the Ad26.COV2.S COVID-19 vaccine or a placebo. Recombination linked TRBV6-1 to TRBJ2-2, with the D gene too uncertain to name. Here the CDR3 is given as CASSELSNTGELFF. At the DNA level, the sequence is TGTGCCAGCAGTGAATTATCGAACACCGGGGAGCTGTTTTTT.